This TCR beta chain was identified during a study of T cells after yellow fever vaccination (dated by TCRdb to about 2019). Regarding the study in general: The SMART-Seq v4 Ultra Low Input RNA kit was used to prepare libraries from fractions with low cell numbers. Blood was drawn at multiple timepoints before and after primary and secondary immunization, with bulk PBMC replicates and cell subsets isolated. Two healthy male donors made up the cohort, one aged 18 to 30 years and the other aged 30 to 40 years. To track T-cell clones before and after primary and booster YFV17D yellow fever vaccination, bulk TCR alpha and beta repertoires were sequenced longitudinally.

General study outcomes and caveats: FACS-sorted repertoires could contain abundant contaminating clonotypes from the bulk population, so computational filtering was required. A small fraction of clonotypes showed up in both the CD4 and CD8 compartments, probably as a result of convergent recombination. After the booster, most of the clones that had expanded following primary vaccination were detected again (around 95% of CD4 and 85% to 90% of CD8), which suggests that memory was broadly maintained. The secondary T-cell response was weaker than the primary response but faster, peaking on day 5 instead of day 15. Because only a couple of donors were included in the study, the extent to which the findings can be generalized is limited.

The treatment or condition label for this specimen denotes: live attenuated yellow fever vaccine strain. A standard Ficoll-Paque protocol was used to isolate PBMCs from peripheral blood. CD4 and CD8 T-cell fractions were isolated with Dynabeads CD4 and CD8 positive selection kits. RNA was extracted with TriZol from bulk PBMCs, CD4 and CD8 fractions, and dextramer-positive and dextramer-negative fractions. The CDR3 numbers 20 residues from cysteine through phenylalanine. The only DNA kept is the CDR3, 60 bases in frame from the first base. Reading the germline V gene gives CDR1 MNHEY and CDR2 SVGEGT. The germline V and J ends show losses of 5 bases and 8 bases respectively, and no gene match explains 21 bases of the junction. Synthesis of TCR cDNA relied on 5'RACE template switching, a step that introduced a universal primer site along with unique molecular identifiers. Priming for cDNA synthesis came from both the TCR alpha and TCR beta constant segments. Libraries were amplified in two PCR steps, with sample barcodes and sequencing adapters added in the second step. Sequencing of libraries was done on Illumina HiSeq 2500 (2x100 bp) or NovaSeq (2x150 bp). From the authors' description of their analysis: Demultiplexing of reads and collapsing into UMI consensus sequences were performed with MIGEC, and V(D)J alignment was carried out with MiXCR. Using edgeR on replicate PBMC samples, clonotypes were called vaccine-responding if FDR was below 0.01 and the log2 fold change was above 5 up to day 15. Each bulk clonotype was labeled CD4 or CD8 based on which sequenced repertoire, CD4 or CD8, contained the clonotype at higher abundance. TCRdb reprocessing: public reads trimmed at Q25 with fastp, clones called with MiXCR, in-frame beta chains kept. Each entry is one CDR3 protein sequence, shown with its most common DNA and genes. TCRdb assigned the V and J calls; the authors' analysis was not used. Counted in this sample were about 58,000 distinct CDR3 sequences; more than 5.5% of them appeared once. The ten largest clones add up to around 44% of the sample.

There are a few counts of this clonotype. This clone's antigen is unknown. No much larger clonotype is one base removed from it; base qualities were not supplied. In this chain, TRBV6-2 or TRBV6-3 is recombined with TRBJ2-4, with 13 central nucleotides matching TRBD2. The starting material was CD8+ T cells sorted from PBMCs, obtained on the day of the first yellow fever vaccination. The sequence was obtained from a young man who received the YFV17D yellow fever vaccine. The DNA is as follows: TGTGCCAGCAGTCGCGCCACTACCGGGACTAGCGGGGCCGCGAGGGACATTCAGTACTTC. Its protein is CASSRATTGTSGAARDIQYF.